This section outlines one T cell receptor (beta chain) sequence together with its context. Its antigen remains unidentified. Base qualities are not at hand, and no much larger clone is one base apart. Receptor amplification or capture employed the immunoSEQ multiplex PCR assay. For the multiplex PCR, a mixture combining 60 forward primers for TCR Vbeta segments and 13 reverse primers for TCR Jbeta segments was used. The CDR3 region of rearranged TCR beta genes was amplified from genomic DNA with a multiplex PCR assay. On the Illumina HiSeq System, the amplified TCR beta libraries were sequenced as 87-base-pair reads. The study's own analysis went as follows. A later analysis counted approximately 74 million unique TCR beta chains across the 666 repertoires, and about 10 million of these chains were shared by at least two donors. To remove PCR and sequencing errors, raw reads were error-corrected and collapsed into unique sequences using a nearest-neighbor algorithm that merged closely related sequences. CDR3 sequences were aligned to IMGT reference sequences to assign V, D and J gene segments. For a sequence to be retained, at least a six-nucleotide match to both a V gene segment and a J gene segment was required. A rearrangement counted as productive if the CDR3 had no stop codons and remained in frame with V and J, and every other rearrangement counted as non-productive. CDR3 was defined according to IMGT convention as the region running from the second conserved V-encoded cysteine to the conserved J-encoded phenylalanine. In an earlier analysis of some 550 of the donors, sequences lacking an unambiguous match to a single V gene segment were excluded. An earlier analysis of fewer than 750 of the donors classified V segments as functional when productive rearrangements were above 56.7% and as segregating when the standard deviation between donors was above 5%. A statistical classification framework was built to diagnose cytomegalovirus status from the catalog of TCR beta chain sequences. A later analysis assigned V and J genes by comparing TCR nucleotide sequences with IMGT/GENE-DB human TR gene sequences. A later analysis assigned CDR3 sequences and most-parsimonious VDJ recombination scenarios with the TCRdist pipeline. In a later analysis, every TCR beta chain was defined by the combination of its CDR3 amino acid sequence and its V-gene family, and reads without a unique V-gene family were dropped. To address suspected cross-contamination and a sequencing artifact, a later analysis removed some 620 highly shared, low-generation-probability nucleotide sequences. In a later analysis, a clonal expansion index for each public chain was calculated from normalized within-repertoire ranks of inferred template counts. In a later analysis, generation probabilities were computed with a VDJ recombination model fitted to out-of-frame rearrangements, and the resulting probabilities were checked against IGoR. In a later analysis, hypergeometric tests were used to score TCR-TCR, TCR-HLA and TCR-CMV co-occurrence, with a repertoire-size bias correction applied to TCR pairs. In a later analysis, false discovery rates were estimated by permuting HLA or CMV assignments 20 times. A later analysis grouped co-occurring TCRs with DBSCAN, adding TCRdist sequence similarity when clustering within HLA-allele-positive subsets. Co-occurrence clustering excluded repertoires with fewer than 30,000 or more than 120,000 public chains, plus five with anomalous nucleotide sharing. TCRdb stores this immuneACCESS table with in-frame sequences only. Part of the clones is absent; in the studies checked, under half of the shortfall reflects unresolved V genes, and no reason is known for the rest. V and J calls and clone size are copied from that table; D and trimming were computed from the DNA. The sample table lists around 150,000 clones, 70% to 80% of them with a count of one. The top ten hold roughly 2% of the sample.

The trim is 6 bases for V and 1 base for J, with a gap of 21 bases between the germline ends. Its CDR3 holds 16 amino acids, cysteine through phenylalanine. CDR3 DNA only is kept here, 48 bases in frame from base 1. The CDR1 and CDR2 encoded by the germline V gene are SQVTM and ANQGSEA. The entry originates in a study of cytomegalovirus exposure and HLA in healthy donors (dated by TCRdb to about 2017). About the full investigation: According to an earlier analysis of several hundred of the donors, some 180 million T cells yielded 117 million unique TCR beta sequences and approximately 300 Gb of sequence data. An early release that covered about 640 HLA-typed donors contained approximately 300 gigabases of sequencing data and about 84 million unique TCR sequences. HLA typing included class I and class II loci at four-digit resolution. To predict cytomegalovirus infection status, the study brought together high-throughput TCR immunosequencing, statistical association of individual TCRs with disease status, and machine learning. Using immunosequencing, the study profiled T cell repertoires from 666 subjects and related those repertoires to cytomegalovirus serostatus. A later analysis re-analyzed previously published TCR beta repertoires from 600 to 850 donors and added high-resolution HLA genotyping to study TCR occurrence patterns. Of the 300 to 450 genotyped donors, approximately 80% were placed in the genetic ancestry cluster associated with self-reported Caucasian donors. On average, 235,054 unique TCR beta nucleotide sequences were sequenced per donor among about 400 genotyped donors of the cohort, with 15% to 20% of those sequences being non-productive. Typing coverage varied by locus: 629-630 donors for A, B, C, DRB1 and DQB1; more than 500 for DQA1; 600 to 610 for DPA1; under 490 for DPB1. Roughly five DR-DQ haplotypes were handled as single units for association and clustering, since linkage in the cohort was strong. In the later analysis, no new phenotypic data were used to find candidate immune exposures; instead, reliance was placed on TCR beta sequences and their occurrence across donors. To decide whether each TCR beta V gene segment behaved as functional or pseudogenic, an earlier analysis of some 600 of the donors relied on high-throughput TCR beta sequencing. A later genetic analysis took genome-wide SNP genotypes for about 65% of the roughly 670 donors and used that subset as a discovery cohort. A separate validation cohort of 100 to 150 different subjects was used in addition to the roughly 640-subject first cohort. All discovery cohort repertoires had been generated using a single sequencing platform. Alongside the repertoire data, information on donor age, sex, ethnicity and CMV serostatus was compiled. The aim of the study was to test whether cataloging public T cell receptors could identify signatures of past pathogen exposure. What the research found in general, with its limitations: The classifier was reported to diagnose cytomegalovirus status with high specificity and sensitivity in both the original cohort and the validation cohort. An association between a missense DCLRE1C variant and V-gene and J-gene trimming of TCR beta chains was found in a later genetic analysis and replicated in an independent cohort. The authors suggested that the approach could potentially be extended to other disease states and immunological phenotypes. Because counts were too low, about 15 rarely observed V segments, including chromosome 9 orphons, were left out of the earlier analysis of 500 to 650 of the donors. In a later analysis, HLA-associated TCR beta chains showed more clonal expansion and lower generation probabilities than non-associated chains that were equally common. CMV serostatus was the only immune exposure information available for the cohort. Sequencing depth was assumed to be roughly uniform across donors in the presence/absence analyses, though that assumption may not hold. Because the 87-base-pair reads could not distinguish some IMGT-functional V segments, including TRBV6-2 and TRBV6-3, those segments were excluded. Correlated functional status among segregating V segments might be attributable to linkage disequilibrium, but an unknown experimental factor could not be ruled out. When HLA alleles, especially DR and DQ, strongly co-occurred, attributing TCR associations to individual alleles was difficult. A later analysis found that most CMV-associated TCR beta chains appeared HLA-restricted, with HLA associations seemingly driven largely by CMV exposure. A total of around 150 TCR beta chains were listed by the study as associated with cytomegalovirus. A further reported finding was that TCR beta sequences accurately predicted the HLA-A and HLA-B alleles for most subjects in the first cohort. In an earlier analysis of 587 of the donors, most TCR beta V segments appeared in productive rearrangements about 87% or about 30% of the time, broadly matching IMGT annotations. A later genetic analysis reported fewer N-insertions in productive TCRs among donors in an Asian-associated ancestry cluster than the roughly 700-donor mean. A few of the identified cytomegalovirus-associated TCR beta chains were confirmed in vitro to be specific for cytomegalovirus antigens. The cohort was sequenced for TCR beta chains only, and without alpha or paired-chain data the features that could be detected were limited. HLA typing was unavailable for some donors at each locus, so association tests used only the typed subset. Most TCR sequences were observed very rarely across donors, whereas some public TCRs were present in many individuals. In a later analysis, several top co-occurrence clusters were reported to appear linked to parvovirus B19, influenza, CMV and Epstein-Barr virus. In a later analysis, around 15,000 TCR beta sequences were associated with specific HLA alleles at a false discovery rate of 0.05. A cluster of highly shared sequence variants was judged likely to be a technical artifact of the sequencing pipeline. In a later analysis, the rate of TCR association differed among HLA loci, with DRB1 alleles having the most associated TCRs and HLA-C alleles having the fewest.

The cohort consisted of 650 to 700 healthy bone marrow donors. Cohort members were all nominally healthy when sampled, although unrecorded immune exposures were likely present. The donor tested CMV seronegative and was one of the 352 seronegative cohort members. A peripheral blood sample was collected from each donor, and TCR beta sequencing was performed on peripheral blood mononuclear cells. Genomic DNA was extracted from the blood cell samples with the Qiagen DNeasy Blood Extraction Kit. This chain is built from TRBV29-1 and TRBJ2-5; the D region possibly corresponds to TRBD2 (7 bases align). This clonotype was obtained from a man aged 40-55 years in good health and CMV-seronegative. Specimen: PBMCs. This receptor has the CDR3 CSVGLMRGGVQETQYF. The sequence in DNA is TGCAGCGTGGGGCTGATGAGGGGGGGCGTCCAAGAGACCCAGTACTTC. This CDR3, with the reference TRBV29-1 and TRBJ2-5 proteins standing in past its ends, gives the full variable domain SAVISQKPSRDICQRGTSLTIQCQVDSQVTMMFWYRQQPGQSLTLIATANQGSEATYESGFVIDKFPISRPNLTFSTLTVSNMSPEDSSIYLCSVGLMRGGVQETQYFGPGTRLLVL.